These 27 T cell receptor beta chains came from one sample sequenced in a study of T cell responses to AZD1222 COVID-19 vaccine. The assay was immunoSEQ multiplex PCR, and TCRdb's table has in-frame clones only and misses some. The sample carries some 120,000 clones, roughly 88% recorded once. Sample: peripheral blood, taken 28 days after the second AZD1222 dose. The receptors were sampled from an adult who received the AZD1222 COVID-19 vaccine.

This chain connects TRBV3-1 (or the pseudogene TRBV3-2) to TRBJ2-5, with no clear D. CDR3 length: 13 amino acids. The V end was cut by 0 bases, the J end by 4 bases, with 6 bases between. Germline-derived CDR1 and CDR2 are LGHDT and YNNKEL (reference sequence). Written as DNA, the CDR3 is TGTGCCAGCAGCCAAGAATGGGGAGAGACCCAGTACTTC. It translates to CASSQEWGETQYF.

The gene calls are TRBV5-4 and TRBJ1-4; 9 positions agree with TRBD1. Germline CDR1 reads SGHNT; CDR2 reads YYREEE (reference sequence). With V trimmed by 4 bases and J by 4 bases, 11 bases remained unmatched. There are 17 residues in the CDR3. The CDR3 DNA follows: TGTGCCAGCAGCCCCAGGACAGGGGCCGGGAATAATGAAAAACTGTTTTTT. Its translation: CASSPRTGAGNNEKLFF.

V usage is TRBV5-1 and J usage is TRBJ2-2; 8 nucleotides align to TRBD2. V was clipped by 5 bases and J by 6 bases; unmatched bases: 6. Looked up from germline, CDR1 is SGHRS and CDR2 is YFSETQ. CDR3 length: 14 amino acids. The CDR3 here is CASSFGRESGELFF. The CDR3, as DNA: TGCGCCAGCAGTTTCGGGAGGGAGTCCGGGGAGCTGTTTTTT.

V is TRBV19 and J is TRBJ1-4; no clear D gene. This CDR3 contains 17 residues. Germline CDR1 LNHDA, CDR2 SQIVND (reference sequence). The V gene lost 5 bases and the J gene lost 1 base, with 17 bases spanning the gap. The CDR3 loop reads CASSPSISVLTNEKLFF. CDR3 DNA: TGTGCCAGTAGTCCATCTATATCGGTCTTAACTAATGAAAAACTGTTTTTT.

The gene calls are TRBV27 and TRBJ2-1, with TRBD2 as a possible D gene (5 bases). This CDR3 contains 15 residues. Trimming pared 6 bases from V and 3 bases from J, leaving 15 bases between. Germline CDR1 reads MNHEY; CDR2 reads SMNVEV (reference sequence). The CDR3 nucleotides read TGTGCCAGCAGCTCGAGCGGAAATCGCTACAATGAGCAGTTCTTC. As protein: CASSSSGNRYNEQFF.

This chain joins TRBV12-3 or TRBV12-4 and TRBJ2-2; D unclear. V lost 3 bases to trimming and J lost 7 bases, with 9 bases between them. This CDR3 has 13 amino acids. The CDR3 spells CASSFGRIGELFF. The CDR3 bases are TGTGCCAGCAGTTTTGGTAGGATCGGGGAGCTGTTTTTT.

This CDR3 reads CASKAGGNQPQHF. CDR3 sequence (DNA): TGTGCCAGCAAGGCAGGGGGCAATCAGCCCCAGCATTTT. The genes are TRBV28 and TRBJ1-5, with D possibly being TRBD1 (6 bases). Germline lookup yields CDR1 MDHEN and CDR2 SYDVKM. CDR3 length: 13 amino acids. Trimming took off 7 bases at V and 2 bases at J, with 9 bases between the two ends.

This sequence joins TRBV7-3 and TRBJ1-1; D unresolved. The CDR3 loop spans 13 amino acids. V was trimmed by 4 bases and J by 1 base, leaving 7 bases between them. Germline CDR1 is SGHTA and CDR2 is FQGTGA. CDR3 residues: CASSSQPNTEAFF. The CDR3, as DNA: TGTGCCAGCAGCTCCCAACCGAACACTGAAGCTTTCTTT. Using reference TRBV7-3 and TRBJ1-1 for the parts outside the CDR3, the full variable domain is GAGVSQTPSNKVTEKGKYVELRCDPISGHTALYWYRQSLGQGPEFLIYFQGTGAADDSGLPNDRFFAVRPEGSVSTLKIQRTERGDSAVYLCASSSQPNTEAFFGQGTRLTVV.

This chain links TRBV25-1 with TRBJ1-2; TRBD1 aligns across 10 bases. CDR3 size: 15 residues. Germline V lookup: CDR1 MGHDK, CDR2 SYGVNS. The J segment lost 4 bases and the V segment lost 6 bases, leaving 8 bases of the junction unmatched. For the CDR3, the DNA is TGTGCCAGCAGCCCTTCGGACAGGGGGATCTATGGCTACACCTTC. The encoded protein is CASSPSDRGIYGYTF.

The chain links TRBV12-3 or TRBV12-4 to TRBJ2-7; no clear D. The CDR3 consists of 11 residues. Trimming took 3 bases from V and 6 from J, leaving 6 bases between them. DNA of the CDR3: TGTGCCAGCAGTTTCAATTTCGAGCAGTACTTC. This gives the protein CASSFNFEQYF.

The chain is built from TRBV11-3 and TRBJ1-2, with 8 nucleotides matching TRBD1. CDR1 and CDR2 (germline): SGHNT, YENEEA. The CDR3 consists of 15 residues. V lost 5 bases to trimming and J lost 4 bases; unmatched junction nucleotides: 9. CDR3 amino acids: CASSLQGALGYGYTF. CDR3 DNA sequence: TGTGCCAGCAGCCTGCAGGGGGCGCTCGGCTATGGCTACACCTTC.

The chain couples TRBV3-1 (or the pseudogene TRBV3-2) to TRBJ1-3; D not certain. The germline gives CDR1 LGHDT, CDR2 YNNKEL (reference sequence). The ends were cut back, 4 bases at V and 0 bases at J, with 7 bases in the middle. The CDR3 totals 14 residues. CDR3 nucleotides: TGTGCCAGCAGCCCCTCCCCCTCTGGAAACACCATATATTTT. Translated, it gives CASSPSPSGNTIYF.

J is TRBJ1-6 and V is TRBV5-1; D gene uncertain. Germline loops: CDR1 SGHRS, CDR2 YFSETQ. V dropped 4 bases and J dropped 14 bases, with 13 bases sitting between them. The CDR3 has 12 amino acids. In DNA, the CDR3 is TGCGCCAGCAGCCCGGGTGATGGAACCCTCCACTTT. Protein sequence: CASSPGDGTLHF.

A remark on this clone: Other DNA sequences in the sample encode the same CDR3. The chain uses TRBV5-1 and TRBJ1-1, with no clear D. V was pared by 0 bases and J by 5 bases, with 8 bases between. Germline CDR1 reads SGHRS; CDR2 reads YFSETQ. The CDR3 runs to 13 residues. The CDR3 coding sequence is TGCGCCAGCAGCTTGGCAGGTGAGACTGAAGCTTTCTTT. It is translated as CASSLAGETEAFF.

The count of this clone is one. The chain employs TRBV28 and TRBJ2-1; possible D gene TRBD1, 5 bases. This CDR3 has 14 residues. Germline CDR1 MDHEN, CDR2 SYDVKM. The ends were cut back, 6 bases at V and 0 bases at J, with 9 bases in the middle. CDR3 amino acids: CASSERGSYNEQFF. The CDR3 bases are TGTGCCAGCAGCGAAAGGGGCTCCTACAATGAGCAGTTCTTC.

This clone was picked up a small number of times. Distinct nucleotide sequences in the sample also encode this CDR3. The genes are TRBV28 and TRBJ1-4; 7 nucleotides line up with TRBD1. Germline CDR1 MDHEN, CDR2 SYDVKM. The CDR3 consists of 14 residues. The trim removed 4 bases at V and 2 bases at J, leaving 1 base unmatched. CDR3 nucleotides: TGTGCCAGCAGTTCACAGGGGACTAATGAAAAACTGTTTTTT. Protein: CASSSQGTNEKLFF.

Here the CDR3 DNA reads TGTGCCAGCAGCCAGGGGACGGGCTTGGAAAAACTGTTTTTT. This sequence encodes CASSQGTGLEKLFF. This chain uses TRBV3-1 (or the pseudogene TRBV3-2) with TRBJ1-4; maybe TRBD1 (5 bases). Germline CDR1 is LGHDT and CDR2 is YNNKEL (reference sequence). The ends were cut back, 3 bases at V and 8 bases at J, with 13 bases in the middle. This CDR3 contains 14 residues.

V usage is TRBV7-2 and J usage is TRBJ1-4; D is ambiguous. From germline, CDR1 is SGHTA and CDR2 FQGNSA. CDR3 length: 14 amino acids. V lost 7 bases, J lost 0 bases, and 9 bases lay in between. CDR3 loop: CASTTQATNEKLFF. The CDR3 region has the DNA TGTGCCAGCACTACACAAGCAACTAATGAAAAACTGTTTTTT.

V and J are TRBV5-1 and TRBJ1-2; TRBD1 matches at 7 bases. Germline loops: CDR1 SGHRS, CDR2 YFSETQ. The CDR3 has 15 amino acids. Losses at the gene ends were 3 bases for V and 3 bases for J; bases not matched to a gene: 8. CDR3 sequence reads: CASSWETGMDYGYTF. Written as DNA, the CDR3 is TGCGCCAGCAGCTGGGAGACAGGGATGGACTATGGCTACACCTTC.

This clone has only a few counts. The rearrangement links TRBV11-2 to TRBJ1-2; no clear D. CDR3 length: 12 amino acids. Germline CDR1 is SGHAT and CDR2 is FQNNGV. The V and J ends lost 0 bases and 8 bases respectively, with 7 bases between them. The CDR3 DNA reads TGTGCCAGCAGCTTAGATTTGGGAGGCTACACCTTC. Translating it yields CASSLDLGGYTF.

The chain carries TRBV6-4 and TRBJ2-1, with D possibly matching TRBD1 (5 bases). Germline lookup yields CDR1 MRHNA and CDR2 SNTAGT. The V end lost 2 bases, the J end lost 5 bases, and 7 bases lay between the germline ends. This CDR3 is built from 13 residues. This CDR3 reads CASSDKDNNEQFF. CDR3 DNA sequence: TGTGCCAGCAGTGACAAGGACAACAATGAGCAGTTCTTC.

Written as DNA, the CDR3 is TGTGCCAGCAGTGACGTTCGGGGTCGGGAGACCCAGTACTTC. Residues: CASSDVRGRETQYF. This chain links TRBV6-4 with TRBJ2-5, with D tentatively TRBD2 (5 bases). V gave up 2 bases and J gave up 5 bases, with 12 bases separating them. Germline CDR1 and CDR2: MRHNA and SNTAGT. The CDR3 spans 14 residues.

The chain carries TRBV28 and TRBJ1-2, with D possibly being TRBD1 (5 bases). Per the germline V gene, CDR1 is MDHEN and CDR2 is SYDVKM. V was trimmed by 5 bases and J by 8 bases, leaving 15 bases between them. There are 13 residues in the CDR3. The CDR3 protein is CASSQDTLAGYTF. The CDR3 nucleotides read TGTGCCAGCAGTCAGGACACCCTCGCGGGCTACACCTTC.

This chain's CDR3 is CASSRGGYTEAFF. The CDR3 coding sequence is TGTGCCAGCAGCAGGGGCGGCTACACTGAAGCTTTCTTT. The V and J genes are TRBV7-9 and TRBJ1-1, with a weak D call TRBD1 (5 bases). CDR1 and CDR2 (germline): SEHNR, FQNEAQ (reference sequence). V was pared by 5 bases and J by 3 bases, with 10 bases between. The CDR3 consists of 13 residues.

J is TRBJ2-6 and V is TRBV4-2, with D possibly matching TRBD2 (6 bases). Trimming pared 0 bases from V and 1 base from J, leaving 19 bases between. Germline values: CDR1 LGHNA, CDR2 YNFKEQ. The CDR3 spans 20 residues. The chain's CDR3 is CASSQESPAGARSGANVLTF. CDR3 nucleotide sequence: TGTGCCAGCAGCCAAGAGAGCCCAGCGGGCGCCCGATCTGGGGCCAACGTCCTGACTTTC.

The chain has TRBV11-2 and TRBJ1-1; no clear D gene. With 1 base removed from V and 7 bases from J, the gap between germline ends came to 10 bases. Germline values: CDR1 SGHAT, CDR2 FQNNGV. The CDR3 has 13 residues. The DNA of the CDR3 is TGTGCCAGCAGCTTAGGCAGGAGGGATGAAGCTTTCTTT. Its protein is CASSLGRRDEAFF.

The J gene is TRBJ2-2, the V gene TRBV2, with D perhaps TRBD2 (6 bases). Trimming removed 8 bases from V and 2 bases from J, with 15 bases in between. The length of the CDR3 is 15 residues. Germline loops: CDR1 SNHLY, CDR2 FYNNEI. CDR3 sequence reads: CASSTVGGNTGELFF. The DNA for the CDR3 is TGTGCCAGCTCTACCGTGGGGGGTAACACCGGGGAGCTGTTTTTT.